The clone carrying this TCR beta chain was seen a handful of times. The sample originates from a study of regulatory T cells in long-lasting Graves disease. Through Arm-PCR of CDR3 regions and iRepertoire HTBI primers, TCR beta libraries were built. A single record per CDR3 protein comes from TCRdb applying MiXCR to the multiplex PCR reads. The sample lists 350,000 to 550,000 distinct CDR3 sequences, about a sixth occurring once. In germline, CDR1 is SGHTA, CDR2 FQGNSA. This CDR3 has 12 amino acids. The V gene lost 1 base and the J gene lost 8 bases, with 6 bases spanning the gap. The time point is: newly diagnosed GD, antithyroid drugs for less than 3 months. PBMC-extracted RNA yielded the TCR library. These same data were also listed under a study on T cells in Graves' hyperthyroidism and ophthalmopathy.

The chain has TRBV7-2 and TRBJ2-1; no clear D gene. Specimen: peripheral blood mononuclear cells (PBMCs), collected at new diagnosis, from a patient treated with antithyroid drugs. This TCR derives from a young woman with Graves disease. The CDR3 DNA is TGTGCCAGCAGCTTAGTCTCACATGAGCAGTTCTTC. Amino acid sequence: CASSLVSHEQFF.